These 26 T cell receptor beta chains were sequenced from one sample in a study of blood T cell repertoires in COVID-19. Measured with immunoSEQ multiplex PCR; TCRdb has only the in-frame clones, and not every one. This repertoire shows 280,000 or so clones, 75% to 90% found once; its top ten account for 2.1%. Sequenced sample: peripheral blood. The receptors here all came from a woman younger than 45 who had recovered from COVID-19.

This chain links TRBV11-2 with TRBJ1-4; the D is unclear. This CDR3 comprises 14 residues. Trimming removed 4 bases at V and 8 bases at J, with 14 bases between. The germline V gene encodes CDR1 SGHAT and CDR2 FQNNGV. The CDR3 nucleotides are TGTGCCAGCAGCTCCTCTGGGAGCCGGGAAAAACTGTTTTTT. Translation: CASSSSGSREKLFF.

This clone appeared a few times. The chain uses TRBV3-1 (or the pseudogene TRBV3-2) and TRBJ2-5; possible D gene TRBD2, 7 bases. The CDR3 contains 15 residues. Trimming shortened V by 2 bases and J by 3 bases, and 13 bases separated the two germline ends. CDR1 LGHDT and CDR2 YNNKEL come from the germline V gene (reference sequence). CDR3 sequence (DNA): TGTGCCAGCAGCCAACAGGGGACTAAGAAAGAGACCCAGTACTTC. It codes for CASSQQGTKKETQYF.

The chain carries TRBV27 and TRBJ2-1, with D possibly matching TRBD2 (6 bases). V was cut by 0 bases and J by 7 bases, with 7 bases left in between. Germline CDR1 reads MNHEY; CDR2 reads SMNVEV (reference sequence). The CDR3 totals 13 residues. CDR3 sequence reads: CASSLSEGNEQFF. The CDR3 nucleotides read TGTGCCAGCAGTTTATCGGAGGGGAATGAGCAGTTCTTC.

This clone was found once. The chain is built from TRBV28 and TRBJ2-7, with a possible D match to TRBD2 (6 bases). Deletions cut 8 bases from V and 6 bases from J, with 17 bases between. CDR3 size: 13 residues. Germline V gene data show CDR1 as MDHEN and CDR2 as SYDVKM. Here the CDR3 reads CASRELGFSEQYF. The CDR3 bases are TGTGCCAGCCGGGAGTTAGGGTTCTCCGAGCAGTACTTC.

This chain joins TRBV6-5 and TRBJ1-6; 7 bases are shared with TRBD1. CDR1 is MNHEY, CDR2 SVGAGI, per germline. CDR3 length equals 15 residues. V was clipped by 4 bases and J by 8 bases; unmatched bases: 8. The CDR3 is CASSSRGPIDSPLHF. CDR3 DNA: TGTGCCAGCAGTTCGAGGGGGCCAATAGATTCACCCCTCCACTTT.

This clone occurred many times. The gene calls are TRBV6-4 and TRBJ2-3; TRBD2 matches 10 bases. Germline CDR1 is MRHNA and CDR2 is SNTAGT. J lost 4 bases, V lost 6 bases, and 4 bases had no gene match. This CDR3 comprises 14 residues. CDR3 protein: CASSPSGGSDTQYF. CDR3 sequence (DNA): TGTGCCAGCAGCCCTAGCGGGGGATCAGATACGCAGTATTTT.

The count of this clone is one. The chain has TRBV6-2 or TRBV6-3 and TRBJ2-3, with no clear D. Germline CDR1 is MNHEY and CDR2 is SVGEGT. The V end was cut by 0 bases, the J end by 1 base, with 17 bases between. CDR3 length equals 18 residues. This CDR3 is CASSYSKHPIARTDTQYF. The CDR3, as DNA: TGTGCCAGCAGTTACTCCAAACATCCGATAGCCCGCACAGATACGCAGTATTTT.

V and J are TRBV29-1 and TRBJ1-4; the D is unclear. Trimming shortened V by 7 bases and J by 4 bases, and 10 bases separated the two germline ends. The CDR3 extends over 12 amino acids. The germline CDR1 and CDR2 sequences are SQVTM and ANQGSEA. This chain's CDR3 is CSGAGLNEKLFF. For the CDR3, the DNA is TGCAGCGGGGCAGGTCTTAATGAAAAACTGTTTTTT.

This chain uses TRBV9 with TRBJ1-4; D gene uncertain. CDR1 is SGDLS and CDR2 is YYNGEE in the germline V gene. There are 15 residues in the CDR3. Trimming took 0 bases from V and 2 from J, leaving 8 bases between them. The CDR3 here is CASSVGLTTNEKLFF. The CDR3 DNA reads TGTGCCAGCAGCGTAGGCCTGACTACTAATGAAAAACTGTTTTTT.

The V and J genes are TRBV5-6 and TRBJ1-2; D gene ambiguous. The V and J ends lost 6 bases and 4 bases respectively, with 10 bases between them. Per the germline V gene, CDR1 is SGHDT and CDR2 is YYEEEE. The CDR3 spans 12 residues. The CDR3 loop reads CASTLTAYGYTF. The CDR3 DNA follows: TGTGCCAGCACTCTCACTGCCTATGGCTACACCTTC.

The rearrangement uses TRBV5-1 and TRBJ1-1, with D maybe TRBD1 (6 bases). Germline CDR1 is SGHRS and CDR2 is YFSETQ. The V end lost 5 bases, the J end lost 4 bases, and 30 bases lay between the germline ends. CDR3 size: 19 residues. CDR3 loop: CASRGRGGSRLEESTEAFF. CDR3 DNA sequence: TGCGCCAGCAGGGGCAGGGGTGGGTCTCGGTTAGAGGAGAGCACTGAAGCTTTCTTT. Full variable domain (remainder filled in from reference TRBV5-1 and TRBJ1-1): KAGVTQTPRYLIKTRGQQVTLSCSPISGHRSVSWYQQTPGQGLQFLFEYFSETQRNKGNFPGRFSGRQFSNSRSEMNVSTLELGDSALYLCASRGRGGSRLEESTEAFFGQGTRLTVV.

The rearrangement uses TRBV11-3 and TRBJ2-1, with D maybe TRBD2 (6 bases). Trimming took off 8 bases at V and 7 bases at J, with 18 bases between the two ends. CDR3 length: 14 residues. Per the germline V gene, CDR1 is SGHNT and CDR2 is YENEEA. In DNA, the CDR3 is TGTGCCAGCCGCCTCTCGGGAGTTAGTAATGAGCAGTTCTTC. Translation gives CASRLSGVSNEQFF. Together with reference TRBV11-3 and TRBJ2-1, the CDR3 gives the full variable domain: EAGVVQSPRYKIIEKKQPVAFWCNPISGHNTLYWYLQNLGQGPELLIRYENEEAVDDSQLPKDRFSAERLKGVDSTLKIQPAELGDSAVYLCASRLSGVSNEQFFGPGTRLTVL.

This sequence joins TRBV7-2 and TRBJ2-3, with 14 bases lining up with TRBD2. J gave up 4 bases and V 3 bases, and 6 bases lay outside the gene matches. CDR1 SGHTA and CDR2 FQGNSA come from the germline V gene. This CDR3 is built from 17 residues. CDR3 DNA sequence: TGTGCCAGCAGCTTGGTGATGGGACTAGCGGGAGCAGATACGCAGTATTTT. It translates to CASSLVMGLAGADTQYF.

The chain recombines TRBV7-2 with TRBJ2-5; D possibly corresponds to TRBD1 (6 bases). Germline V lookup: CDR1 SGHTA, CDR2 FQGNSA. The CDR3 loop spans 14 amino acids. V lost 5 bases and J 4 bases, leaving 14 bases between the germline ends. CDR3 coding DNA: TGTGCCAGCAGCCCTCCGACAGGAGGAGAGACCCAGTACTTC. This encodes CASSPPTGGETQYF. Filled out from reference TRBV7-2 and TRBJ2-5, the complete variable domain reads GAGVSQSPSNKVTEKGKDVELRCDPISGHTALYWYRQSLGQGLEFLIYFQGNSAPDKSGLPSDRFSAERTGGSVSTLTIQRTQQEDSAVYLCASSPPTGGETQYFGPGTRLLVL.

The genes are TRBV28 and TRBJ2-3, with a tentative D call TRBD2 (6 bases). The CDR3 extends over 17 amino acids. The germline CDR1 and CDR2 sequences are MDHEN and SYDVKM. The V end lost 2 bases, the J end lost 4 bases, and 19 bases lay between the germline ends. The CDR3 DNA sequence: TGTGCCAGCAGTTTAGGGGACGCGGGGAGTAGAGCAGATACGCAGTATTTT. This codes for CASSLGDAGSRADTQYF.

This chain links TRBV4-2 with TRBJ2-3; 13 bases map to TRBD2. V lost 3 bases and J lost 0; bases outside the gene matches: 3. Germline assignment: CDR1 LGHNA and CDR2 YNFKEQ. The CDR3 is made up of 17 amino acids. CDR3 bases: TGTGCCAGCAGCCAGGAGACTAGCGGGGGGAGCACAGATACGCAGTATTTT. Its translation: CASSQETSGGSTDTQYF.

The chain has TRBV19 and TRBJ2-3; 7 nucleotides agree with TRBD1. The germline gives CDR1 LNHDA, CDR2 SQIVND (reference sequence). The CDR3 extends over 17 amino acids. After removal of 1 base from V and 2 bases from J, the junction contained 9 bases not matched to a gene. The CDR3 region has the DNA TGTGCCAGTAGTATAGGTCTCTCGGGACAGTTCACAGATACGCAGTATTTT. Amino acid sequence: CASSIGLSGQFTDTQYF. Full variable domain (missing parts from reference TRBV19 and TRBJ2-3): DGGITQSPKYLFRKEGQNVTLSCEQNLNHDAMYWYRQDPGQGLRLIYYSQIVNDFQKGDIAEGYSVSREKKESFPLTVTSAQKNPTAFYLCASSIGLSGQFTDTQYFGPGTRLTVL.

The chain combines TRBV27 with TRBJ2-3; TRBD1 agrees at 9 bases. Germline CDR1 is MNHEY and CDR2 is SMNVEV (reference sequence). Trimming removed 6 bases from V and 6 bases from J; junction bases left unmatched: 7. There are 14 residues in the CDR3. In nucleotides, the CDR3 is TGTGCCAGCAGCTCGGGACAGGGTCTTGATACGCAGTATTTT. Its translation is CASSSGQGLDTQYF.

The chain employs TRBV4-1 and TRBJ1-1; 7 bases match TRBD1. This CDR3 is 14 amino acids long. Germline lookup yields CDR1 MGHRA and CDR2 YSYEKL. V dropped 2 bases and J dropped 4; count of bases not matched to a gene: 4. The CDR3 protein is CASSQFDRATEAFF. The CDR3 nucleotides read TGCGCCAGCAGCCAATTCGACAGGGCCACTGAAGCTTTCTTT.

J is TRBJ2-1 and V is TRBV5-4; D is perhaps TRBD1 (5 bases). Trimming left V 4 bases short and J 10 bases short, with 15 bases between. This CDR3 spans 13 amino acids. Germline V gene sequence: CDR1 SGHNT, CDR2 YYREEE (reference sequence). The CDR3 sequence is CASSPQGLGEQFF. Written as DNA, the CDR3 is TGTGCCAGCAGCCCGCAGGGCCTAGGGGAGCAGTTCTTC.

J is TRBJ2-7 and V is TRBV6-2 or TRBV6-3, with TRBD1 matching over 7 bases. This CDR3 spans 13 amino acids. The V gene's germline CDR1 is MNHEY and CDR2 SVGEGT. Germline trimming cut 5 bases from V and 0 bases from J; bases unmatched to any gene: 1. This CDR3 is CASSRTGSYEQYF. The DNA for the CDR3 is TGTGCCAGCAGTCGGACAGGCTCCTACGAGCAGTACTTC.

CDR3 in amino acids: CASSHGEGGNLAFF. CDR3 nucleotide sequence: TGTGCCAGCAGCCATGGCGAAGGGGGAAATCTAGCTTTCTTT. This chain uses TRBV3-1 (or the pseudogene TRBV3-2) with TRBJ1-1, with a tentative D call TRBD1 (6 bases). The CDR3 extends over 14 amino acids. CDR1 is LGHDT and CDR2 is YNNKEL in the germline V gene (reference sequence). With 3 bases removed from V and 10 bases from J, the gap between germline ends came to 18 bases.

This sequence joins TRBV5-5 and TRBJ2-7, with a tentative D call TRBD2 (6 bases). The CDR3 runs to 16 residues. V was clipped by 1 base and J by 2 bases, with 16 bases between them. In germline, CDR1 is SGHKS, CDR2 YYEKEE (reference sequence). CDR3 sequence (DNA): TGTGCCAGCAGCTTGAGGGTCGGGAGTTCCCCCTACGAGCAGTACTTC. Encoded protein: CASSLRVGSSPYEQYF.

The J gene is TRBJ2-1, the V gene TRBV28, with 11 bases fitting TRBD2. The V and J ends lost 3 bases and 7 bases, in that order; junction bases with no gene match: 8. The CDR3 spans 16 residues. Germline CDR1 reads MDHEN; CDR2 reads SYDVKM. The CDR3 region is CASSFGGSGRGNEQFF. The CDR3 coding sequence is TGTGCCAGCAGTTTCGGGGGTAGCGGGAGGGGGAATGAGCAGTTCTTC.

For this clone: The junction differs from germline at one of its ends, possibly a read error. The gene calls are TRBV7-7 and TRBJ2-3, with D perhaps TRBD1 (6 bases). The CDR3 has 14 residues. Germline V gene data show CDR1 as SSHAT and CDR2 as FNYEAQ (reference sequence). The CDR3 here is CASSSSTGLHTQYF. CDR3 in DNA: TGTGCTAGCAGCTCATCGACAGGCTTGCATACGCAGTATTTT. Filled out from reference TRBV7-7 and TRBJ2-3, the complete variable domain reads GAGVSQSPRYKVTKRGQDVTLRCDPISSHATLYWYQQALGQGPEFLTYFNYEAQPDKSGLPSDRFSAERPEGSISTLTIQRTEQRDSAMYRCASSSSTGLHTQYFGPGTRLTVL.

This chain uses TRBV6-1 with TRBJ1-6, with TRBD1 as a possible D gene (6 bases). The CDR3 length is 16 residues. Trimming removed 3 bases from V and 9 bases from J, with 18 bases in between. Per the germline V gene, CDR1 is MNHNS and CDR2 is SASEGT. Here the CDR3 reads CASSDFWTAGGSPLHF. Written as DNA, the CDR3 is TGTGCCAGCAGTGATTTTTGGACAGCCGGAGGTTCACCCCTCCACTTT.